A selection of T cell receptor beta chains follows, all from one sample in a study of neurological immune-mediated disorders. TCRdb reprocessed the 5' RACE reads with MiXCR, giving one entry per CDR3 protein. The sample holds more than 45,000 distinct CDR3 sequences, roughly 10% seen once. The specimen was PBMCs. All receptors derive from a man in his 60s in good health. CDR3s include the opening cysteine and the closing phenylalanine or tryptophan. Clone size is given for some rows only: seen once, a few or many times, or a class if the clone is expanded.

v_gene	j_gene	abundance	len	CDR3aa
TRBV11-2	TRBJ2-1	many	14	CASSLGWQSNEQFF
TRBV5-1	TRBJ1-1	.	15	CASSYSGTANTEAFF
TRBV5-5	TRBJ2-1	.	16	CASSFMTGGAYNEQFF
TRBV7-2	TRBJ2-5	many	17	CASSLVGTGALQETQYF
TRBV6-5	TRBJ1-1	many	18	CASSKHRSGGARNTEAFF
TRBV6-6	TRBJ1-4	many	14	CASSSGDRREKLFF
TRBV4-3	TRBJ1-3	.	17	CASSQVAVSNSGNTIYF
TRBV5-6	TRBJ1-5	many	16	CASSLAAGGGGQPQHF
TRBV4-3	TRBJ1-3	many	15	CASSQDPGRSDTIYF
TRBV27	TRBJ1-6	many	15	CASSLNSGAYSPLHF
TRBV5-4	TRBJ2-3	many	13	CASTPGGGDTQYF
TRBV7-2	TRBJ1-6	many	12	CASSLNGSPLHF
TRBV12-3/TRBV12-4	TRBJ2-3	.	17	CASSSQAGGPWTDTQYF
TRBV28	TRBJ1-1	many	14	CASSLSGWDTEAFF
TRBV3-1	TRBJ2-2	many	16	CASSPQGARDTGELFF
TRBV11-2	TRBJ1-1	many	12	CASSFTGAEAFF
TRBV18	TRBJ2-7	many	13	CASSPPDRGEQYF
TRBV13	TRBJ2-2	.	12	CASSENTGELFF
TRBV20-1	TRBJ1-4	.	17	CSARDPFGPSTNEKLFF
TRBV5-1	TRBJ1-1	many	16	CASSLEGVAWGTEAFF
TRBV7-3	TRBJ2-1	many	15	CASSPGGQGRNEQFF
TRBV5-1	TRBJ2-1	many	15	CASSLEGTSLNEQFF
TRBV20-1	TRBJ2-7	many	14	CSAHEGGGPYEQYF
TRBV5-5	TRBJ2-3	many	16	CASSLAGVAGSDTQYF
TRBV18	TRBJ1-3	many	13	CASSPRDGNTIYF
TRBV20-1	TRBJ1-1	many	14	CSARRGDRREEAFF
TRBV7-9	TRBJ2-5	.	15	CASSFGDSTQETQYF
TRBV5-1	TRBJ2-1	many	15	CASSSTSGGGNEQFF
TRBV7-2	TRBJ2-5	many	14	CASSVGGARETQYF
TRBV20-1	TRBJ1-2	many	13	CSARDAGMVGYTF
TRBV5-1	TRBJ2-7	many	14	CASSLWDRGYEQYF
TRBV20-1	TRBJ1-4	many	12	CSASLWAEKLFF
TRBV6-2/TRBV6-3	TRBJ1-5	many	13	CASSPGLFMPQHF
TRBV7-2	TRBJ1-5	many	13	CASSSDIDQPQHF
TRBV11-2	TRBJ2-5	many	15	CASSSLRAPQETQYF
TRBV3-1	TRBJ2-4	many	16	CASSQGRGLAKNIQYF
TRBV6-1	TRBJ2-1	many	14	CASSEGLNYNEQFF
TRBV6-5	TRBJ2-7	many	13	CASSYSKRYEQYF
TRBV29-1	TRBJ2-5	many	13	CSINRDIQETQYF
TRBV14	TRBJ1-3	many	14	CASSQALLGNTIYF
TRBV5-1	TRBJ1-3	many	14	CASSLGGLGNTIYF
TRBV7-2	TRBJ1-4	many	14	CASSKMAGVEKLFF
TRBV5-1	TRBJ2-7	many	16	CASSSPGQGGTYEQYF
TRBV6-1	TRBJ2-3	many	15	CASSMRQGSTDTQYF
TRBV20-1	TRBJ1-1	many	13	CSASGHTNTEAFF
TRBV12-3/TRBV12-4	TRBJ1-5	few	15	CASSLGGASNQPQHF
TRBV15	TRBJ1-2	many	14	CATSSRTSGTGYTF
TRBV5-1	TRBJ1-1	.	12	CASKAGDTEAFF
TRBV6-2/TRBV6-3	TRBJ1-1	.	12	CASRRQGATAFF
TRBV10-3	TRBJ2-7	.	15	CAISTLSGGTYEQYF
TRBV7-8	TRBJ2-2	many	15	CASSAGTGRTGELFF
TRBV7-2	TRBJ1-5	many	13	CASSTRGNQPQHF
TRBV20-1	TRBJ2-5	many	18	CSAGRAGVTRPYQETQYF